The 26 T cell receptor beta chains given below trace back to one sample, sequenced in a study of vaccination effects on CD4 cells after COVID-19. For these receptors, no antigen is known. Ahead of sequencing, the ViraFEST assay grew antigen-specific CD4+ T cells using viral peptide pools. Cells that had been cultured for 10 days were the source of isolated CD4+ T cells. Vaccine administered to participants consisted of two doses of either BNT162b2 or mRNA-1273. Method: immunoSEQ multiplex PCR; TCRdb's copy keeps in-frame clones and lacks some. Seen here are some 21,000 clones, less than 85% observed once, and the top ten hold around 9.1%. Sequenced here: CD4+ T cells from PBMCs cultured with HCoV-229E spike peptides, sampled after COVID-19 vaccination. The receptors were sampled from a human donor who received a COVID-19 vaccine.

The rearrangement uses TRBV11-2 and TRBJ2-3; D is ambiguous. The CDR3 covers 13 residues. Germline V gene sequence: CDR1 SGHAT, CDR2 FQNNGV. V was trimmed by 7 bases and J by 5 bases, leaving 13 bases between them. CDR3: CASTLSLGDTQYF. CDR3 sequence (DNA): TGTGCCAGCACCCTCTCTTTGGGAGATACGCAGTATTTT.

The V gene is TRBV18, the J gene TRBJ1-5, with 7 bases lining up with TRBD1. J lost 5 bases, V lost 1 base, and 2 bases had no gene match. Germline V CDR1 and CDR2: KGHSH, LQKENI. This CDR3 is 14 amino acids long. CDR3 sequence (DNA): TGTGCCAGCTCACCACAGACAGGGTATCAGCCCCAGCATTTT. It codes for CASSPQTGYQPQHF.

This clone was observed a few times. The chain has TRBV5-1 and TRBJ2-3; no firm D call. The V end was cut by 4 bases, the J end by 2 bases, with 11 bases between. The CDR3 contains 14 residues. From germline, CDR1 is SGHRS and CDR2 YFSETQ. CDR3 in amino acids: CASSTDGTTDTQYF. The CDR3 DNA reads TGCGCCAGCAGCACGGACGGAACCACAGATACGCAGTATTTT. The whole variable domain, remainder taken from reference TRBV5-1 and TRBJ2-3, is KAGVTQTPRYLIKTRGQQVTLSCSPISGHRSVSWYQQTPGQGLQFLFEYFSETQRNKGNFPGRFSGRQFSNSRSEMNVSTLELGDSALYLCASSTDGTTDTQYFGPGTRLTVL.

The genes are TRBV6-1 and TRBJ2-3; tentative D call: TRBD2 (5 bases). Germline V gene lookup returns CDR1 MNHNS and CDR2 SASEGT. This CDR3 is built from 13 residues. Trimming took off 5 bases at V and 11 bases at J, with 17 bases between the two ends. Here the CDR3 reads CASSSDSEKRQYF. DNA for the CDR3: TGTGCCAGCAGTTCCGATAGCGAGAAGAGGCAGTATTTT.

The V gene is TRBV27, the J gene TRBJ2-4; 8 bases line up with TRBD2. Germline V gives CDR1 MNHEY, CDR2 SMNVEV (reference sequence). The CDR3 runs 16 residues. Trimming cost V 1 base and J 7 bases; bases outside gene matches: 9. CDR3 residues: CASSLWGATSANIQYF. The CDR3 DNA reads as TGTGCCAGCAGTTTATGGGGAGCGACTAGCGCCAACATTCAGTACTTC.

This sequence joins TRBV24-1 and TRBJ2-1; D is tentatively TRBD1 or TRBD2 (6 bases each). Germline loops: CDR1 KGHDR, CDR2 SFDVKD. V was pared by 4 bases and J by 5 bases, with 14 bases between. This CDR3 contains 15 residues. This CDR3 reads CATSDPGAGNNEQFF. The CDR3 DNA follows: TGTGCCACCAGTGACCCGGGGGCAGGAAACAATGAGCAGTTCTTC.

Here the CDR3 reads CSVVGLAGTYEQYF. In DNA form, the CDR3 reads TGCAGCGTTGTCGGACTAGCGGGTACCTACGAGCAGTACTTC. This chain links TRBV29-1 with TRBJ2-7; TRBD2 aligns across 11 bases. Germline V gives CDR1 SQVTM, CDR2 ANQGSEA. The junction had 4 bases not matched to a gene; V was cut back by 4 bases and J by 2 bases. This CDR3 region has 14 residues.

V is TRBV27 and J is TRBJ2-4; D might be TRBD1 (6 bases). CDR1 is MNHEY and CDR2 is SMNVEV in the germline V gene (reference sequence). The CDR3 has 15 amino acids. V lost 8 bases, J lost 3 bases, and 17 bases lay in between. CDR3 in amino acids: CASSLAGASKNIQYF. Here the CDR3 DNA reads TGTGCCAGCTCCCTGGCAGGGGCTAGCAAAAACATTCAGTACTTC.

The V and J genes are TRBV27 and TRBJ2-7, with a weak D call TRBD2 (6 bases). Trimming took 2 bases from V and 0 from J, leaving 8 bases between them. Looked up from germline, CDR1 is MNHEY and CDR2 is SMNVEV (reference sequence). The CDR3 has 14 amino acids. The CDR3 here is CASSLQGLSYEQYF. The DNA for the CDR3 is TGTGCCAGCAGTTTACAGGGACTCTCCTACGAGCAGTACTTC.

This clone came up a few times. The chain links TRBV2 to TRBJ1-1; no clear D. The germline V and J ends were trimmed by 6 bases and 1 base, with 12 bases remaining between them. The germline V gene has CDR1 SNHLY and CDR2 FYNNEI. The CDR3 length is 14 residues. CDR3 DNA sequence: TGTGCCAGCAGCCTTAGGCAGCAGAACACTGAAGCTTTCTTT. Protein sequence: CASSLRQQNTEAFF.

J is TRBJ2-1 and V is TRBV5-4, with TRBD2 matching over 9 bases. The CDR3 loop spans 17 amino acids. CDR1 SGHNT and CDR2 YYREEE come from the germline V gene (reference sequence). J lost 11 bases, V lost 0 bases, and 15 bases had no gene match. The CDR3 here is CASSLGWREGLIGQQFF. The CDR3 DNA is TGTGCCAGCAGCTTGGGGTGGCGGGAGGGCCTCATTGGGCAGCAGTTCTTC.

This chain joins TRBV9 and TRBJ2-1; 12 nucleotides align to TRBD2. The CDR3 contains 16 residues. The V and J ends lost 1 base and 3 bases, in that order; junction bases with no gene match: 2. Germline V gene data show CDR1 as SGDLS and CDR2 as YYNGEE. The CDR3 reads CASSVRTSGIYNEQFF. The CDR3 DNA reads as TGTGCCAGCAGCGTAAGGACTAGCGGGATCTACAATGAGCAGTTCTTC.

This chain links TRBV6-5 with TRBJ2-7; D may be TRBD1 or TRBD2 (5 bases each). This CDR3 spans 14 amino acids. Trimming stripped 5 bases from V and 4 bases from J, with 15 bases between. From germline, CDR1 is MNHEY and CDR2 SVGAGI. The CDR3, as DNA: TGTGCCAGCAGTCAGGGTTTTACGGGGTACGAGCAGTACTTC. Encoded protein: CASSQGFTGYEQYF.

The chain uses TRBV7-8 and TRBJ1-4; possible D gene TRBD1, 6 bases. The CDR3 runs to 15 residues. Germline-derived CDR1 and CDR2 are SGHVS and FQNEAQ. Trimming took 4 bases from V and 12 from J, leaving 21 bases between them. This chain's CDR3 is CASSSYPQQGLQLFF. DNA for the CDR3: TGTGCCAGCAGCTCCTATCCACAACAGGGCTTGCAACTGTTTTTT. The variable domain in full, with the rest retrieved from reference TRBV7-8 and TRBJ1-4, is GAGVSQSPRYKVAKRGQDVALRCDPISGHVSLFWYQQALGQGPEFLTYFQNEAQLDKSGLPSDRFFAERPEGSVSTLKIQRTQQEDSAVYLCASSSYPQQGLQLFFGSGTQLSVL.

Comment on this clone: Different DNA sequences within this sample yield the same CDR3. This rearrangement joins TRBV18 to TRBJ2-2; D remains unclear. CDR3 length: 12 residues. Per germline, CDR1 KGHSH and CDR2 LQKENI. V was trimmed by 3 bases and J by 3 bases, leaving 2 bases between them. As DNA, the CDR3 is TGTGCCAGCTCACCGGACACCGGGGAGCTGTTTTTT. The encoded protein is CASSPDTGELFF.

This chain connects TRBV19 to TRBJ1-2, with 9 bases fitting TRBD1. The CDR3 spans 15 residues. Germline CDR1 reads LNHDA; CDR2 reads SQIVND (reference sequence). Unmatched junction bases numbered 4, after V lost 1 base and J lost 4 bases. Here the CDR3 reads CASSIGTGAPYGYTF. The CDR3 coding sequence is TGTGCCAGTAGTATAGGGACAGGGGCCCCCTATGGCTACACCTTC. The full variable domain, with the rest looked up from reference TRBV19 and TRBJ1-2, is DGGITQSPKYLFRKEGQNVTLSCEQNLNHDAMYWYRQDPGQGLRLIYYSQIVNDFQKGDIAEGYSVSREKKESFPLTVTSAQKNPTAFYLCASSIGTGAPYGYTFGSGTRLTVV.

V gene TRBV29-1 combines with J gene TRBJ1-5; a possible D gene is TRBD1 (5 bases). The germline V gene encodes CDR1 SQVTM and CDR2 ANQGSEA. The CDR3 sequence is 13 residues long. The germline V and J ends were trimmed by 4 bases and 6 bases, with 13 bases remaining between them. The CDR3 here is CSVGDALGQPQHF. The DNA for the CDR3 is TGCAGCGTTGGGGACGCCTTGGGTCAGCCCCAGCATTTT. Full variable domain (missing parts from reference TRBV29-1 and TRBJ1-5): SAVISQKPSRDICQRGTSLTIQCQVDSQVTMMFWYRQQPGQSLTLIATANQGSEATYESGFVIDKFPISRPNLTFSTLTVSNMSPEDSSIYLCSVGDALGQPQHFGDGTRLSIL.

The chain links TRBV21-1 to TRBJ2-7; the D segment call TRBD2 is taken from the table without a DNA check. TRBV21-1 counts as a pseudogene. CDR3 length: 14 residues. The CDR3 sequence is CASSPRGGAGEQYF. Written as DNA, the CDR3 is TGTGCCAGCAGCCCCCGGGGCGGGGCAGGGGAGCAGTACTTC.

The CDR3 coding sequence is TGTGCCAGCAGTTACTCGGGCGGGGTAAGCACAGATACGCAGTATTTT. Translation gives CASSYSGGVSTDTQYF. The chain recombines TRBV6-5 with TRBJ2-3, with D possibly TRBD2 on 6 matching bases. Germline V CDR1 and CDR2: MNHEY, SVGAGI. V lost 0 bases and J 0 bases, leaving 10 bases between the germline ends. This CDR3 contains 16 residues.

This clone was recorded only once. V and J are TRBV11-2 and TRBJ1-1; D gene ambiguous. V was trimmed by 0 bases and J by 1 base, leaving 6 bases between them. Germline CDR1 SGHAT, CDR2 FQNNGV. This CDR3 is built from 14 residues. CDR3 bases: TGTGCCAGCAGCTTAGAATTCCGGAACACTGAAGCTTTCTTT. This codes for CASSLEFRNTEAFF.

CDR3 sequence: CASSDIFNQPQHF. The CDR3 DNA reads TGTGCCAGCAGCGACATCTTCAATCAGCCCCAGCATTTT. This chain connects TRBV6-5 to TRBJ1-5; D uncertain. The germline V and J ends were trimmed by 6 bases and 3 bases, with 9 bases remaining between them. The CDR3 covers 13 residues. Germline values: CDR1 MNHEY, CDR2 SVGAGI.

By share, this clone counts as medium-sized. The chain joins TRBV21-1 to TRBJ2-6; the DNA was not compared with TRBD1, the D call given in the table. TRBV21-1 is classified as a pseudogene. This CDR3 contains 16 residues. The CDR3 loop reads CATSENRFSGANVLTF. The CDR3 DNA reads as TGTGCCACCTCAGAGAACAGGTTTAGTGGGGCCAACGTCCTGACTTTC.

This chain links TRBV7-9 with TRBJ1-2; possible D gene TRBD1, 6 bases. The germline V gene has CDR1 SEHNR and CDR2 FQNEAQ (reference sequence). V was shortened by 5 bases and J by 7 bases, with 17 bases between the two germline ends. The CDR3 is 14 residues long. The CDR3 nucleotides read TGTGCCAGCAGCAAGGGGGGCGCCTTGGGTGGCTACACCTTC. It encodes CASSKGGALGGYTF.

The chain uses TRBV18 and TRBJ2-7; D may match TRBD1 or TRBD2 (5 bases each). The CDR3 length is 15 residues. Trimming took off 5 bases at V and 0 bases at J, with 14 bases between the two ends. Germline V gene sequence: CDR1 KGHSH, CDR2 LQKENI. The CDR3 here is CASSFSGTVSYEQYF. As DNA, the CDR3 is TGTGCCAGCTCATTCTCCGGGACCGTCTCCTACGAGCAGTACTTC.

The chain couples TRBV4-1 to TRBJ2-7; D perhaps matches TRBD2 (6 bases). V lost 6 bases and J lost 0, with 15 bases in between. The CDR3 spans 15 residues. Germline V CDR1 and CDR2: MGHRA, YSYEKL. CDR3 sequence: CASRRGAGASYEQYF. CDR3 sequence (DNA): TGCGCCAGCAGGCGGGGCGCCGGGGCCTCCTACGAGCAGTACTTC.

The rearrangement links TRBV5-4 to TRBJ2-4; tentatively, D is TRBD1 (7 bases). Trimming took off 3 bases at V and 0 bases at J, with 10 bases between the two ends. The germline V gene encodes CDR1 SGHNT and CDR2 YYREEE (reference sequence). This CDR3 has 15 amino acids. Written as DNA, the CDR3 is TGTGCCAGCAGCTCAGGGGGACTAGCCAAAAACATTCAGTACTTC. This gives the protein CASSSGGLAKNIQYF.